These T cell receptor beta chains were read from a single sample in a study of blood T cells in healthy people across ages. TCRdb used MiXCR to reprocess the 5' RACE reads, holding one entry per CDR3 protein. Of 730,000 or so distinct CDR3 sequences listed, around 40% are singletons. Material: blood. The source is a woman in her fifties or sixties in good health. The CDR3 runs from the conserved cysteine through the conserved F or W. D genes are given only for firm matches. Size values are once, few and many counts, or a class for expanded clones, and some rows have none.

size,V,J,D,CDR3,DNA
-,TRBV29-1,TRBJ1-1,TRBD1,CSVEGRGGIPEAFF,TGCAGCGTTGAAGGCAGGGGGGGTATTCCTGAAGCTTTCTTT
-,TRBV20-1,TRBJ2-5,TRBD2,CSARGGTSGSREQYF,TGCAGTGCTAGAGGGGGGACTAGCGGGAGTCGTGAGCAGTACTTC
-,TRBV9,TRBJ2-5,TRBD2,CASSGGTSFWETQYF,TGTGCCAGCAGCGGGGGGACTAGCTTTTGGGAGACCCAGTACTTC
-,TRBV20-1,TRBJ2-7,TRBD2,CSAIRGGVYEQYF,TGCAGTGCTATCCGGGGGGGCGTCTACGAGCAGTACTTC
-,TRBV6-2/TRBV6-3,TRBJ2-3,-,CASSLEGEGTDTQYF,TGTGCCAGCAGTTTGGAGGGAGAAGGCACAGATACGCAGTATTTT
many,TRBV3-1,TRBJ2-5,TRBD2,CASRRTSGVQETQYF,TGTGCCAGCAGGAGGACTAGCGGGGTGCAAGAGACCCAGTACTTC
-,TRBV20-1,TRBJ1-6,-,CSAIAAYNSPLHF,TGCAGTGCTATCGCGGCCTATAATTCACCCCTCCACTTT
-,TRBV7-3,TRBJ2-6,-,CVSSLQLSGANVLTF,TGTGTCAGCAGCTTACAGCTCTCTGGGGCCAACGTCCTGACTTTC
-,TRBV18,TRBJ2-3,-,CASSPVAGRGASTDTQYF,TGTGCCAGCTCACCAGTCGCAGGGAGAGGGGCTAGCACAGATACGCAGTATTTT
few,TRBV3-1,TRBJ1-1,-,CASSPLGGVTEAFF,TGTGCCAGCAGCCCTCTCGGAGGGGTCACTGAAGCTTTCTTT
once,TRBV9,TRBJ2-5,TRBD2,CASSAVFTSGSETQYF,TGTGCCAGCAGTGCCGTTTTTACGAGCGGGAGCGAGACCCAGTACTTC
-,TRBV18,TRBJ2-1,TRBD2,CASSPVAGGPGNEQFF,TGTGCCAGCTCACCCGTAGCGGGAGGGCCGGGGAATGAGCAGTTCTTC
-,TRBV7-2,TRBJ2-5,TRBD2,CASSRGTSGLAKQYF,TGTGCCAGCAGCCGAGGGACTAGCGGGTTGGCAAAGCAGTACTTC
-,TRBV5-6,TRBJ2-3,-,CASSSYNTDTQYF,TGTGCCAGCAGCTCGTATAACACAGATACGCAGTATTTT
many,TRBV6-2/TRBV6-3,TRBJ2-7,-,CASRTDSFTDSYEQYF,TGTGCCAGCAGGACCGACTCCTTTACCGACTCCTACGAGCAGTACTTC
-,TRBV12-3/TRBV12-4,TRBJ1-5,TRBD1,CASSTQGGAGQPQHF,TGTGCCAGCAGTACTCAAGGGGGCGCGGGGCAGCCCCAGCATTTT
-,TRBV5-1,TRBJ1-1,TRBD1,CASSGGQLNTEAFF,TGCGCCAGCAGCGGGGGACAGCTAAACACTGAAGCTTTCTTT
-,TRBV12-3/TRBV12-4,TRBJ2-7,TRBD1,CASSLTGNPSYEQYF,TGTGCCAGCAGTTTGACAGGGAACCCCTCCTACGAGCAGTACTTC
-,TRBV5-1,TRBJ1-2,-,CASSNRETRTTLNNYDYTF,TGCGCCAGCAGTAACCGCGAGACCCGGACTACTTTGAATAACTATGACTACACCTTC
few,TRBV7-3,TRBJ2-3,TRBD2,CASSLSSGDHDTQYF,TGTGCCAGCAGCTTAAGTAGCGGGGACCACGATACGCAGTATTTT
-,TRBV5-1,TRBJ1-1,TRBD1,CASSSRGVDTEAFF,TGCGCCAGCAGCTCCAGGGGGGTGGACACTGAAGCTTTCTTT
-,TRBV6-5,TRBJ2-7,TRBD1,CASKIPGQKGEQYF,TGTGCCAGCAAGATTCCGGGACAGAAGGGCGAGCAGTACTTC
-,TRBV19,TRBJ2-1,TRBD1,CASSPPDRGDNEQFF,TGTGCCAGTAGTCCCCCCGACAGGGGTGACAATGAGCAGTTCTTC
-,TRBV7-3,TRBJ1-2,-,CAGSLEAGNNYGFTF,TGTGCCGGCAGCCTAGAGGCTGGGAACAACTATGGCTTCACCTTC
-,TRBV29-1,TRBJ2-3,-,CSVGAGQTDTQYF,TGCAGCGTTGGAGCTGGCCAGACAGATACGCAGTATTTT
few,TRBV20-1,TRBJ2-5,-,CSAARDGGVTQYF,TGCAGTGCAGCCCGGGACGGAGGGGTGACCCAGTACTTC
few,TRBV7-6,TRBJ2-1,-,CASSLDRSFNEQFF,TGTGCCAGCAGCTTAGATAGATCTTTCAATGAGCAGTTCTTC
few,TRBV5-1,TRBJ2-6,-,CASSLTAGVGSGANVLTF,TGCGCCAGCAGCTTGACGGCAGGGGTTGGCTCTGGGGCCAACGTCCTGACTTTC